The 32 T cell receptor beta chains given below trace back to one sample, sequenced in a study. Via MiXCR, TCRdb re-called the 5' RACE reads, giving one row per CDR3 protein. There are about 40,000 distinct CDR3 sequences in the sample; 18% occur only once, and about 2.8% lies in the top ten. The sequenced sample was naive CD4+ T cells sorted from a lymph node. Subset: naive CD4+ T cells, CD4+CD45RA+CD25-. These receptors were obtained from a female donor with breast cancer.

This chain joins TRBV5-1 and TRBJ2-3; TRBD1 might be the D (5 bases). This CDR3 is built from 15 residues. V was cut by 1 base and J by 4 bases, with 13 bases left in between. In germline, CDR1 is SGHRS, CDR2 YFSETQ. The CDR3 DNA is TGCGCCAGCAGCTTGAGGCAGGGAAATGCAGATACGCAGTATTTT. As protein: CASSLRQGNADTQYF.

The J gene is TRBJ1-2, the V gene TRBV12-3 or TRBV12-4, with no clear D. The V gene lost 10 bases and the J gene lost 8 bases, with 17 bases spanning the gap. CDR3 length equals 12 residues. The CDR3 reads CATPLELRGYTF. CDR3 nucleotide sequence: TGTGCCACCCCACTCGAGCTAAGGGGCTACACCTTC.

The rearrangement links TRBV7-2 to TRBJ1-2; no clear D gene. This CDR3 contains 13 residues. Germline CDR1 SGHTA, CDR2 FQGNSA. Trimming stripped 5 bases from V and 2 bases from J, with 9 bases between. Here the CDR3 reads CASSGSWNYGYTF. The CDR3 DNA follows: TGTGCCAGCAGCGGCAGCTGGAACTATGGCTACACCTTC.

The chain links TRBV7-8 to TRBJ2-3, with 7 bases fitting TRBD2. CDR1 and CDR2 (germline): SGHVS, FQNEAQ. The CDR3 runs to 16 residues. V was clipped by 2 bases and J by 0 bases; unmatched bases: 5. The CDR3 reads CASSLLSGTSTDTQYF. The CDR3 coding sequence is TGTGCCAGCAGCTTACTAAGCGGGACTAGCACAGATACGCAGTATTTT. Complete variable domain (other parts from reference TRBV7-8 and TRBJ2-3): GAGVSQSPRYKVAKRGQDVALRCDPISGHVSLFWYQQALGQGPEFLTYFQNEAQLDKSGLPSDRFFAERPEGSVSTLKIQRTQQEDSAVYLCASSLLSGTSTDTQYFGPGTRLTVL.

V is TRBV9 and J is TRBJ2-5; D is perhaps TRBD2 (6 bases). The V gene's germline CDR1 is SGDLS and CDR2 YYNGEE. V dropped 0 bases and J dropped 4 bases, with 13 bases sitting between them. This CDR3 region has 15 residues. CDR3 loop: CASSVAGTRGETQYF. In DNA, the CDR3 is TGTGCCAGCAGCGTAGCTGGGACTCGAGGAGAGACCCAGTACTTC.

About this clonotype itself: A much larger clone sits a single nucleotide away, making a read error possible. The chain couples TRBV6-6 to TRBJ2-1; 12 nucleotides align to TRBD2. CDR1 and CDR2 from the germline V gene are MNHNY and SVGAGI (reference sequence). With V trimmed by 7 bases and J by 6 bases, 10 bases remained unmatched. This CDR3 comprises 16 residues. The CDR3 reads CASIPGTSGPCNEQFF. The CDR3 nucleotides are TGTGCCAGCATTCCCGGGACTAGCGGGCCTTGCAATGAGCAGTTCTTC.

This clonotype was seen a handful of times. The chain recombines TRBV4-3 with TRBJ1-4; no firm D call. The germline CDR1 and CDR2 sequences are LGHNA and YSLEER. The CDR3 length is 14 residues. V was pared by 1 base and J by 4 bases, with 7 bases between. CDR3 loop: CASSQGADNEKLFF. The CDR3 DNA is TGCGCCAGCAGCCAAGGGGCCGATAATGAAAAACTGTTTTTT.

This clonotype was seen repeatedly, ten times or more. The chain combines TRBV6-5 with TRBJ1-6, with 10 nucleotides matching TRBD1. J lost 7 bases, V lost 2 bases, and 11 bases had no gene match. CDR1 MNHEY and CDR2 SVGAGI come from the germline V gene. CDR3 length: 18 amino acids. The CDR3 DNA reads as TGTGCCAGCAGTTACCCTCAATCGTCGGGACAGGGGAATTCACCCCTCCACTTT. Translation: CASSYPQSSGQGNSPLHF.

This clonotype came up a few times. This sequence joins TRBV25-1 and TRBJ1-2; D call uncertain. Germline V gene data show CDR1 as MGHDK and CDR2 as SYGVNS. V lost 2 bases and J lost 0, with 4 bases in between. The CDR3 is 13 residues long. The CDR3 bases are TGTGCCAGCAGTGAACCGGCTAACTATGGCTACACCTTC. It is translated as CASSEPANYGYTF.

This clonotype was detected only a few times. The CDR3 region has the DNA TGTGCCAGCAGCCAAGATAGAGAGACCCAGTACTTC. It encodes CASSQDRETQYF. The gene calls are TRBV4-2 and TRBJ2-5; D call uncertain. Germline values: CDR1 LGHNA, CDR2 YNFKEQ. V shed 0 bases and J shed 4 bases, with 3 bases lying between them. The CDR3 is 12 amino acids.

Remarks on this clonotype: A single base separates this from a much larger clone, so it may be a read error. The chain has TRBV6-5 and TRBJ2-3; 8 nucleotides agree with TRBD1. The CDR3 is 16 amino acids. The V and J ends lost 0 bases and 4 bases, in that order; junction bases with no gene match: 6. Germline loops: CDR1 MNHEY, CDR2 SVGAGI. For the CDR3, the DNA is TGTGCCAGCAGTTACTCCGAGACAGGGGAGTCAGATACGCAGTATTTT. Translated, it gives CASSYSETGESDTQYF.

This clonotype was observed many times. The chain uses TRBV6-5 and TRBJ2-7; 10 bases fit TRBD2. Germline CDR1 reads MNHEY; CDR2 reads SVGAGI. V shed 6 bases, J shed 4 bases, and the junction held 6 bases outside the gene matches. The CDR3 extends over 14 amino acids. In DNA, the CDR3 is TGTGCCAGCAGCAAACCTAGCGGGAGTTACGAGCAGTACTTC. This gives the protein CASSKPSGSYEQYF.

V gene TRBV6-1 combines with J gene TRBJ1-6, with TRBD1 as a possible D gene (5 bases). The germline V and J ends were trimmed by 8 bases and 7 bases, with 15 bases remaining between them. CDR3 length: 14 amino acids. CDR1 is MNHNS and CDR2 is SASEGT in the germline V gene. The CDR3 DNA reads as TGTGCCAGCGAGGAGGGACTCACGAATTCACCCCTCCACTTT. Encoded protein: CASEEGLTNSPLHF.

This clonotype was found many times. This chain connects TRBV5-1 to TRBJ2-5; 8 bases align to TRBD2. The trim removed 4 bases at V and 5 bases at J, leaving 13 bases unmatched. This CDR3 is 16 amino acids long. From germline, CDR1 is SGHRS and CDR2 YFSETQ. CDR3 in amino acids: CASSATVGGALETQYF. The CDR3 coding sequence is TGCGCCAGCAGCGCCACCGTCGGGGGGGCCTTGGAGACCCAGTACTTC.

V and J are TRBV5-1 and TRBJ2-3, with TRBD2 identical over 12 bases. Per the germline V gene, CDR1 is SGHRS and CDR2 is YFSETQ. The CDR3 consists of 14 residues. V dropped 3 bases and J dropped 10; count of bases not matched to a gene: 6. CDR3 in amino acids: CASSSSGGAYAQYF. The CDR3 nucleotides read TGCGCCAGCAGCTCTAGCGGGGGGGCGTATGCGCAGTATTTT.

This clonotype was observed a handful of times. J is TRBJ2-7 and V is TRBV5-1, with TRBD2 identical over 10 bases. V was pared by 5 bases and J by 0 bases, with 5 bases of the junction left unmatched. CDR1 is SGHRS and CDR2 is YFSETQ in the germline V gene. CDR3 length equals 15 residues. CDR3 nucleotide sequence: TGCGCCAGCAGAGCGGCTAGCGGGAGCTCCTACGAGCAGTACTTC. As protein: CASRAASGSSYEQYF.

This clonotype was seen repeatedly, ten times or more. The chain employs TRBV4-1 and TRBJ2-2; the D call may be TRBD1 or TRBD2 (5 bases each). In germline, CDR1 is MGHRA, CDR2 YSYEKL. This CDR3 has 16 amino acids. The V end was cut by 2 bases, the J end by 3 bases, with 13 bases between. As DNA, the CDR3 is TGCGCCAGCAGCCAAATTGTCGGGACGGACACCGGGGAGCTGTTTTTT. Protein: CASSQIVGTDTGELFF.

The table lists this clonotype with a few counts. V usage is TRBV20-1 and J usage is TRBJ2-1, with 10 bases aligning to TRBD2. The germline CDR1 and CDR2 sequences are DFQATT and SNEGSKA (reference sequence). The CDR3 consists of 16 residues. Trimming removed 1 base from V and 5 bases from J; junction bases left unmatched: 8. CDR3: CSARVFGSGRDNEQFF. The CDR3 nucleotides read TGCAGTGCTAGAGTTTTTGGGAGCGGGAGGGACAATGAGCAGTTCTTC.

This sequence joins TRBV7-9 and TRBJ1-1; the D is unclear. Per germline, CDR1 SEHNR and CDR2 FQNEAQ (reference sequence). V was trimmed by 9 bases and J by 1 base, leaving 12 bases between them. The CDR3 is 13 residues long. CDR3 in amino acids: CASQQSRNTEAFF. CDR3 nucleotides: TGTGCCAGTCAGCAATCACGGAACACTGAAGCTTTCTTT.

This clonotype was counted between two and nine times. The genes are TRBV4-2 and TRBJ2-3; 8 nucleotides line up with TRBD2. Germline V lookup: CDR1 LGHNA, CDR2 YNFKEQ. V shed 0 bases and J 3 bases; nucleotides not matched to a gene: 2. The CDR3 has 15 residues. The CDR3 loop reads CASSQDGTRTDTQYF. The CDR3 DNA is TGTGCCAGCAGCCAAGATGGGACTAGAACAGATACGCAGTATTTT.

This chain links TRBV5-1 with TRBJ2-3; D is uncertain. The CDR3 sequence is 13 residues long. From germline, CDR1 is SGHRS and CDR2 YFSETQ. The V end lost 3 bases, the J end lost 2 bases, and 7 bases lay between the germline ends. CDR3 loop: CASSSSLTDTQYF. DNA for the CDR3: TGCGCCAGCAGCTCTAGTCTCACAGATACGCAGTATTTT. The whole variable domain, remainder taken from reference TRBV5-1 and TRBJ2-3, is KAGVTQTPRYLIKTRGQQVTLSCSPISGHRSVSWYQQTPGQGLQFLFEYFSETQRNKGNFPGRFSGRQFSNSRSEMNVSTLELGDSALYLCASSSSLTDTQYFGPGTRLTVL.

This clonotype was found a few times. This rearrangement joins TRBV9 to TRBJ1-2; a possible D gene is TRBD1 (5 bases). From germline, CDR1 is SGDLS and CDR2 YYNGEE. V was shortened by 0 bases and J by 0 bases, with 9 bases between the two germline ends. This CDR3 comprises 15 residues. The CDR3 loop reads CASSVATEANYGYTF. CDR3 DNA: TGTGCCAGCAGCGTAGCGACAGAAGCTAACTATGGCTACACCTTC.

This clonotype turned up a few times. The rearrangement links TRBV5-1 to TRBJ2-3; 9 bases are a match to TRBD2. The J segment lost 4 bases and the V segment lost 5 bases, leaving 14 bases of the junction unmatched. Germline CDR1 reads SGHRS; CDR2 reads YFSETQ. The CDR3 is made up of 17 amino acids. CDR3 in amino acids: CASRPVREGPLADTQYF. The CDR3 nucleotides read TGCGCCAGCAGACCGGTGCGGGAGGGCCCTCTGGCAGATACGCAGTATTTT.

The genes are TRBV5-5 and TRBJ1-1; 8 nucleotides match TRBD1. The CDR3 extends over 14 amino acids. Trimming at V came to 4 bases and at J to 3 bases, leaving 5 bases not matched to a gene. Germline V gene lookup returns CDR1 SGHKS and CDR2 YYEKEE (reference sequence). CDR3 in amino acids: CASSRPTGDTEAFF. The CDR3 DNA sequence: TGTGCCAGCAGCCGGCCGACAGGGGACACTGAAGCTTTCTTT.

The sample holds a few counts of this clonotype. The J gene is TRBJ1-6, the V gene TRBV6-5; D perhaps matches TRBD1 (5 bases). Trimming removed 2 bases at V and 7 bases at J, with 12 bases between. Germline CDR1 and CDR2: MNHEY and SVGAGI. This CDR3 has 15 amino acids. Here the CDR3 reads CASSYKRDGNSPLHF. The CDR3 region has the DNA TGTGCCAGCAGTTACAAGCGGGACGGGAATTCACCCCTCCACTTT.

This chain connects TRBV6-5 to TRBJ2-5, with 7 nucleotides matching TRBD2. Trimming took 5 bases from V and 4 from J; bases not matched to a gene: 16. Looked up from germline, CDR1 is MNHEY and CDR2 is SVGAGI. The CDR3 covers 17 residues. The CDR3 DNA is TGTGCCAGCAGTGCGATGTTGCTTGACGGGAGGACAGAGACCCAGTACTTC. Amino acid sequence: CASSAMLLDGRTETQYF.

This chain joins TRBV7-8 and TRBJ2-7; D possibly matches TRBD1 or TRBD2 (5 bases each). Germline loops: CDR1 SGHVS, CDR2 FQNEAQ. V was clipped by 5 bases and J by 6 bases, with 14 bases between them. This CDR3 contains 13 residues. The CDR3 reads CASSGGRGGEQYF. The CDR3 bases are TGTGCCAGCAGCGGGGGACGTGGTGGCGAGCAGTACTTC.

The chain has TRBV20-1 and TRBJ2-7; TRBD2 matches 14 bases. V shed 3 bases, J shed 4 bases, and the junction held 5 bases outside the gene matches. The CDR3 contains 15 residues. The germline CDR1 and CDR2 sequences are DFQATT and SNEGSKA (reference sequence). CDR3: CSARKGLAGGYEQYF. In DNA, the CDR3 is TGCAGTGCTAGGAAAGGACTAGCGGGAGGATACGAGCAGTACTTC.

Of note for this clonotype: A much larger clone is a single base away; this may be a read error. The chain links TRBV7-9 to TRBJ1-2; D unresolved. The CDR3 is 13 residues long. Germline V gives CDR1 SEHNR, CDR2 FQNEAQ (reference sequence). Trimming removed 1 base from V and 8 bases from J, with 11 bases in between. The CDR3 DNA is TGTGCCAGCAGCTTAGAGAGCGTGGGGGGCTACACCTTC. This encodes CASSLESVGGYTF.

This rearrangement joins TRBV6-4 to TRBJ1-2, with no clear D. Germline lookup yields CDR1 MRHNA and CDR2 SNTAGT. V lost 8 bases and J lost 1, with 17 bases in between. The CDR3 is made up of 15 amino acids. CDR3 sequence (DNA): TGTGCCAGCCCGAAGAGAATGGGGATTAACTATGGCTACACCTTC. It yields the protein CASPKRMGINYGYTF.

This clonotype occurred a few times. The chain employs TRBV7-2 and TRBJ1-2; D uncertain. This CDR3 region has 14 residues. Germline V gives CDR1 SGHTA, CDR2 FQGNSA. V was clipped by 5 bases and J by 7 bases, with 17 bases between them. In DNA, the CDR3 is TGTGCCAGCAGCACACAGACGGGGTCCTTTGGCTACACCTTC. Its translation: CASSTQTGSFGYTF.

This clonotype was picked up a small number of times. The chain links TRBV7-9 to TRBJ2-3; D is ambiguous. The CDR3 extends over 13 amino acids. Germline-derived CDR1 and CDR2 are SEHNR and FQNEAQ (reference sequence). Trimming shortened V by 9 bases and J by 2 bases, and 12 bases separated the two germline ends. CDR3 sequence reads: CASSGSYTDTQYF. CDR3 DNA sequence: TGTGCCAGTTCTGGGTCCTACACAGATACGCAGTATTTT.